The rows below give T cell receptor beta chains drawn from one sample of a study of blood T cell repertoires in COVID-19. TCRdb's copy holds only in-frame clones and misses some; the assay was immunoSEQ multiplex PCR. This sample has about 220,000 clones, with 83% found just once. Sample: peripheral blood. Receptors were obtained from a woman in her 40s with active or convalescent COVID-19. CDR3s include the opening cysteine and the closing phenylalanine or tryptophan. Each record gives: D gene, J gene, clone size, V gene, CDR3 DNA, CDR3 protein. A D gene is named only where the DNA matches it firmly. Clone size is not always given. Where it is, it says once, few, many or a class for expanded clones.

NA,TRBJ2-2,NA,TRBV30,TGTGCCTGGAGTGTACGAGACGGGGAGCTGTTTTTT,CAWSVRDGELFF
TRBD1,TRBJ1-2,NA,TRBV18,TGTGCCAGCTCACCGGACAGGGGAAACAACTATGGCTACACCTTC,CASSPDRGNNYGYTF
NA,TRBJ1-5,NA,TRBV2,TGTGCCAGCTGCTTTGATGCGAATCAGCCCCAGCATTTT,CASCFDANQPQHF
NA,TRBJ1-2,NA,TRBV19,TGTGCCAGTAGGTCGGGGGTAGGCGGCTACACCTTC,CASRSGVGGYTF
TRBD1,TRBJ1-1,NA,TRBV6-2/TRBV6-3,TGTGCCAGCAGACCTTTGGGGACAGGGGGAACTGAAGCTTTCTTT,CASRPLGTGGTEAFF
TRBD1,TRBJ1-1,few,TRBV3-1/TRBV3-2,TGTGCCAGCAGCCAAGGCGACAGGGGCGAAGCTTTCTTT,CASSQGDRGEAFF
NA,TRBJ2-7,NA,TRBV5-4,TGTGCCAGCAGCTTAGAGGCCAACTACGAGCAGTACTTC,CASSLEANYEQYF
NA,TRBJ2-3,NA,TRBV2,TGTGCCAGCAGCGGGAGGACAGGGAAGGGCACAGATACGCAGTATTTT,CASSGRTGKGTDTQYF
TRBD1,TRBJ1-5,NA,TRBV6-5,TGTGCCAGCCAGGGGGCATCATATCAGCCCCAGCATTTT,CASQGASYQPQHF
NA,TRBJ2-5,NA,TRBV5-1,TGCGCCAGCAGCTTGGTAATGGGGGGAGAGACCCAGTACTTC,CASSLVMGGETQYF
NA,TRBJ1-2,NA,TRBV6-1,TGTGCCAGCAGTGAATGGGGAATAGGACAGAAGAACTATGGCTACACCTTC,CASSEWGIGQKNYGYTF
NA,TRBJ1-2,once,TRBV3-1/TRBV3-2,TGTGCCAGCAGCCCCCCCAGGGTCGGGAGCTATGGCTACACCTTC,CASSPPRVGSYGYTF
NA,TRBJ2-3,NA,TRBV9,TGTGCCAGCAGCGTAGTTACTAGCAACACAGATACGCAGTATTTT,CASSVVTSNTDTQYF
TRBD1,TRBJ1-1,NA,TRBV6-5,TGTGCCAGCATCATAGACAGGGTACGACCTGAAGCTTTCTTT,CASIIDRVRPEAFF
TRBD1,TRBJ2-7,NA,TRBV7-9,TGTGCCAGCAGCAGGGACAGGGCGCACGAGCAGTACTTC,CASSRDRAHEQYF
TRBD1,TRBJ2-7,NA,TRBV27,TGTGCCAGCAGTACCCGGGACAGGGGGCACGGTGAGCAGTACTTC,CASSTRDRGHGEQYF
NA,TRBJ1-3,NA,TRBV11-2,TGTGCCAGCAGCCTCGGGGTCGGGGGAAACACCATATATTTT,CASSLGVGGNTIYF
TRBD1,TRBJ1-5,NA,TRBV7-9,TGTGCCAGCAGCTCCTTGGGGGACAGAAATAGCAATCAGCCCCAGCATTTT,CASSSLGDRNSNQPQHF
TRBD2,TRBJ2-1,NA,TRBV7-9,TGTGCCAGCAGCGACGGGAGGGGGAACAATGAGCAGTTCTTC,CASSDGRGNNEQFF
TRBD2,TRBJ2-7,NA,TRBV7-2,TGTGCCAGCAGCTTAGCGGCGGGGGACCCCGAGCAGTACTTC,CASSLAAGDPEQYF
NA,TRBJ1-3,NA,TRBV5-4,TGTGCCAGCAGCTTTCGCGGGGCGCCTGGAAACACCATATATTTT,CASSFRGAPGNTIYF
TRBD1,TRBJ1-1,NA,TRBV5-1,TGCGCCAGCAGCCAGCTTTCTCAAACAGGGGACACTGAAGCTTTCTTT,CASSQLSQTGDTEAFF
TRBD2,TRBJ2-5,NA,TRBV24-1,TGTGCCACCAGTGATGAGACTAGCGGGAGGGCCAGAGAGACCCAGTACTTC,CATSDETSGRARETQYF
NA,TRBJ2-6,NA,TRBV19,TGTGCCAGTTACGACTCCGGGACACACTTTTCTGGGGCCAACGTCCTGACTTTC,CASYDSGTHFSGANVLTF
NA,TRBJ1-5,NA,TRBV30,TGTGCCTGGAGGGGCCAGGGGCAGGGTCAGCCCCAGCATTTT,CAWRGQGQGQPQHF
NA,TRBJ1-2,NA,TRBV28,TGTGCCAGCAGTTTTACGGGACTTAACTATGGCTACACCTTC,CASSFTGLNYGYTF
NA,TRBJ1-6,few,TRBV7-2,TGTGCCAGCAGCACCCAGACGGGAGGGGGTTCACCCCTCCACTTT,CASSTQTGGGSPLHF
NA,TRBJ1-1,NA,TRBV19,TGTGCCAGTAAAAGAGCCGGGAGAATGGGCACTGAAGCTTTCTTT,CASKRAGRMGTEAFF